This entry features one T cell receptor beta chain sequence. Original processing notes: Reference gene primer amplification gave estimated nucleated cell counts. Repertoires were generated with immunoSEQ multiplex PCR, while TCRdb's copy carries only in-frame clones and drops some. V and J calls plus clone size are reproduced from that table; the DNA served to infer D and trimming. The table records roughly 120,000 clones, roughly 80% of them present only once. These data are taken from a study of blood T cell repertoires in COVID-19. Background on the study: The study drew acute and convalescent COVID-19 samples from the United States, Italy and Spain. The analysed material was cDNA or gDNA that came from T cells, B-cell-depleted T cells, or PBMCs.

This receptor was obtained from a man aged 50 to 59 with acute or convalescent COVID-19. The material sequenced was peripheral blood.

CDR3 residues: CASSRGGQTEAFF. Here the CDR3 DNA reads TGTGCCAGCAGCAGGGGGGGACAAACTGAAGCTTTCTTT. V and J are TRBV7-3 and TRBJ1-1; D is perhaps TRBD1 (6 bases). The germline V and J ends were trimmed by 5 bases and 5 bases, with 12 bases remaining between them. This CDR3 region has 13 residues. Germline loops: CDR1 SGHTA, CDR2 FQGTGA.